Below, one TCR beta chain is given with its context. RNA amounts of about 0.45 to 1 ug underwent reverse transcription with random hexamers. The amplification used immunoSEQ multiplex PCR on TCR beta CDR3; it spanned 54 Vbeta and 13 Jbeta. TCRdb passed the immunoSEQ multiplex PCR reads through MiXCR, listing each CDR3 protein once. The sample has about 160,000 distinct CDR3 sequences, around 94% seen once; the top ten hold about 0.089%. TCR beta from blood CD8+ and CD4+ T cells was sequenced. Stable or active relapsing-remitting multiple sclerosis, untreated and meeting revised McDonald criteria, defined the controls. The sample comes from a study of CD8 T cells in Susac syndrome. The CDR3 loop spans 14 amino acids. CDR1 is DFQATT, CDR2 SNEGSKA, per germline (reference sequence). Deletions cut 5 bases from V and 4 bases from J, with 17 bases between.

This TCR came from a human donor with multiple sclerosis. The sequenced sample consisted of CD4+ T cells from PBMCs. The chain is built from TRBV20-1 and TRBJ1-1; a weak D match, TRBD1 (6 bases). CDR3 bases: TGCAGTGCTTCTCTACAGGGCGGGAGCACTGAAGCTTTCTTT. It specifies CSASLQGGSTEAFF.